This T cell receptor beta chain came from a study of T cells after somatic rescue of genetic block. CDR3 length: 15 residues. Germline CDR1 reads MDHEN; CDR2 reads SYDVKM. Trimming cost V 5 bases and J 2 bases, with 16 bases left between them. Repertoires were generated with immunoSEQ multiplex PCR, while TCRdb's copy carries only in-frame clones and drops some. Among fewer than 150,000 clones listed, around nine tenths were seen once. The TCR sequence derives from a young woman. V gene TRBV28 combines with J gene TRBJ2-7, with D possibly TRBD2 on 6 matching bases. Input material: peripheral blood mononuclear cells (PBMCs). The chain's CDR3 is CASSDGITGAYEQYF. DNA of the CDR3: TGTGCCAGCAGTGACGGGATCACGGGGGCCTACGAGCAGTACTTC.